This passage covers 23 T cell receptor beta chains from one sample sequenced in a study of blood T cell repertoires in COVID-19. TCRdb's table, derived via immunoSEQ multiplex PCR, lists solely in-frame clones and lacks some. The top ten clones hold around 0.7% of a sample with approximately 480,000 clones, roughly nine tenths of them seen once. Input material: PBMCs or T cells enriched from blood (not recorded which). These receptors were obtained from a woman between 18 and 29 years old who had recovered from COVID-19.

The rearrangement links TRBV5-1 to TRBJ2-1; weak D call: TRBD2 (5 bases). This CDR3 has 15 amino acids. Germline values: CDR1 SGHRS, CDR2 YFSETQ. The V gene lost 4 bases and the J gene lost 10 bases, with 21 bases spanning the gap. The CDR3 protein is CASSPEGYLAQEQFF. The CDR3 DNA sequence: TGCGCCAGCAGCCCGGAAGGTTATTTAGCGCAGGAGCAGTTCTTC.

The chain recombines TRBV24-1 with TRBJ1-4; TRBD1 agrees at 7 bases. The V gene's germline CDR1 is KGHDR and CDR2 SFDVKD. The CDR3 contains 12 residues. J lost 12 bases, V lost 1 base, and 1 base had no gene match. CDR3 residues: CATSDFTGELFF. The CDR3 coding sequence is TGTGCCACCAGTGATTTTACAGGGGAACTGTTTTTT.

The V gene is TRBV4-1, the J gene TRBJ2-2; D is possibly TRBD1 (5 bases). V was trimmed by 2 bases and J by 4 bases, leaving 11 bases between them. The CDR3 is made up of 15 amino acids. Germline V CDR1 and CDR2: MGHRA, YSYEKL. In nucleotides, the CDR3 is TGCGCCAGCAGCCAAACCCAACAGGCCACCGGGGAGCTGTTTTTT. It yields the protein CASSQTQQATGELFF.

This clone was seen more than once but under ten times. The rearrangement links TRBV5-1 to TRBJ1-2; D uncertain. The ends were cut back, 9 bases at V and 2 bases at J, with 17 bases in the middle. Germline CDR1 reads SGHRS; CDR2 reads YFSETQ. CDR3 length: 14 amino acids. The CDR3 nucleotides read TGCGCCACCTCGTTGGGCTCCTTAAACTATGGCTACACCTTC. Translation gives CATSLGSLNYGYTF.

This rearrangement joins TRBV5-4 to TRBJ1-1, with D perhaps matching TRBD1 (5 bases). The CDR3 is 14 residues long. Germline V gives CDR1 SGHNT, CDR2 YYREEE (reference sequence). V shed 0 bases and J shed 4 bases, with 10 bases lying between them. CDR3 protein: CASSLGGGLTEAFF. As DNA, the CDR3 is TGTGCCAGCAGCTTGGGGGGGGGTCTCACTGAAGCTTTCTTT.

This chain links TRBV27 with TRBJ2-2, with D hard to call. From germline, CDR1 is MNHEY and CDR2 SMNVEV (reference sequence). The length of the CDR3 is 15 residues. V shed 2 bases and J shed 1 base, with 8 bases lying between them. The CDR3 protein is CASSLGSLNTGELFF. The CDR3 DNA is TGTGCCAGCAGTTTAGGTAGCCTGAACACCGGGGAGCTGTTTTTT.

This sequence joins TRBV10-3 and TRBJ2-3; D is possibly TRBD2 (7 bases). Trimming pared 9 bases from V and 0 bases from J, leaving 13 bases between. Germline V gene sequence: CDR1 ENHRY, CDR2 SYGVKD. The CDR3 extends over 14 amino acids. The CDR3 DNA is TGTGCCATAGGGGGGGGGTTGAGCACAGATACGCAGTATTTT. Translation: CAIGGGLSTDTQYF.

The chain carries TRBV5-6 and TRBJ2-2; D unresolved. Germline CDR1 reads SGHDT; CDR2 reads YYEEEE. Trimming shortened V by 4 bases and J by 8 bases, and 18 bases separated the two germline ends. The CDR3 runs to 15 residues. The CDR3: CASSAIGAKPGELFF. CDR3 bases: TGTGCCAGCAGCGCGATCGGAGCCAAACCGGGGGAGCTGTTTTTT.

The rearrangement joins TRBV7-2 to TRBJ1-2, with 9 bases aligning to TRBD1. J lost 2 bases, V lost 2 bases, and 9 bases had no gene match. Germline V gene sequence: CDR1 SGHTA, CDR2 FQGNSA. The CDR3 sequence is 17 residues long. The CDR3 region is CASSLSFVDRGNYGYTF. The CDR3 DNA sequence: TGTGCCAGCAGCTTAAGTTTTGTGGACAGGGGAAACTATGGCTACACCTTC.

The chain couples TRBV2 to TRBJ2-5; 10 positions match TRBD2. The CDR3 runs to 13 residues. With 4 bases clipped from V and 4 bases from J, the junction kept 0 bases outside the gene matches. Germline CDR1 SNHLY, CDR2 FYNNEI. The DNA of the CDR3 is TGTGCCAGCAGTGGGACTAGCGGAGAGACCCAGTACTTC. Residues: CASSGTSGETQYF.

This rearrangement joins TRBV27 to TRBJ2-4; D unresolved. Germline loops: CDR1 MNHEY, CDR2 SMNVEV (reference sequence). Trimming removed 3 bases from V and 7 bases from J, with 4 bases in between. The CDR3 is 11 residues long. CDR3 sequence reads: CASSFYNIQYF. In DNA form, the CDR3 reads TGTGCCAGCAGTTTTTATAACATTCAGTACTTC.

Points on this clone: This sample includes further DNA sequences coding for the same CDR3. The chain is built from TRBV9 and TRBJ2-1; TRBD2 agrees at 10 bases. CDR1 SGDLS and CDR2 YYNGEE come from the germline V gene. The length of the CDR3 is 15 residues. V lost 0 bases to trimming and J lost 4 bases; unmatched junction nucleotides: 1. The CDR3, as DNA: TGTGCCAGCAGCGTAGGGACTAGCGGTTACAATGAGCAGTTCTTC. This gives the protein CASSVGTSGYNEQFF. The whole variable domain, filled in from reference TRBV9 and TRBJ2-1, reads DSGVTQTPKHLITATGQRVTLRCSPRSGDLSVYWYQQSLDQGLQFLIQYYNGEERAKGNILERFSAQQFPDLHSELNLSSLELGDSALYFCASSVGTSGYNEQFFGPGTRLTVL.

This clone has only a few counts. The chain joins TRBV19 to TRBJ1-1; 11 bases map to TRBD1. The CDR3 runs 17 residues. CDR1 is LNHDA and CDR2 is SQIVND in the germline V gene (reference sequence). V shed 7 bases and J 0 bases; nucleotides not matched to a gene: 10. The CDR3 protein is CASTQGRTGGMNTEAFF. CDR3 in DNA: TGTGCCAGTACCCAGGGTAGGACAGGGGGCATGAACACTGAAGCTTTCTTT. The variable domain in full, completed from reference TRBV19 and TRBJ1-1, reads DGGITQSPKYLFRKEGQNVTLSCEQNLNHDAMYWYRQDPGQGLRLIYYSQIVNDFQKGDIAEGYSVSREKKESFPLTVTSAQKNPTAFYLCASTQGRTGGMNTEAFFGQGTRLTVV.

The rearrangement joins TRBV3-1 (or the pseudogene TRBV3-2) to TRBJ1-6; 8 bases fit TRBD1. The CDR3 loop spans 17 amino acids. Per germline, CDR1 LGHDT and CDR2 YNNKEL (reference sequence). V dropped 5 bases and J dropped 2; count of bases not matched to a gene: 8. CDR3 bases: TGTGCCAGCAGCGAGACAGGGGACGTTACCTATAATTCACCCCTCCACTTT. As protein: CASSETGDVTYNSPLHF.

The genes are TRBV30 and TRBJ2-5; possible D gene TRBD2, 6 bases. Germline V gene lookup returns CDR1 GTSNPN and CDR2 SVGIG (reference sequence). There are 17 residues in the CDR3. V dropped 2 bases and J dropped 5 bases, with 24 bases sitting between them. In DNA, the CDR3 is TGTGCCTGGAGTCTCAGTACGGGGGACTTTCTAAGGGAGACCCAGTACTTC. Residues: CAWSLSTGDFLRETQYF.

A few counts support this clone. V gene TRBV7-2 combines with J gene TRBJ2-1; D unclear. V gave up 1 base and J gave up 8 bases, with 18 bases separating them. This CDR3 has 16 amino acids. Germline V lookup: CDR1 SGHTA, CDR2 FQGNSA. The CDR3 DNA sequence: TGTGCCAGCAGCTTAGGATATAACACGCCGCCAGATGAGCAGTTCTTC. Translating it yields CASSLGYNTPPDEQFF.

The rearrangement links TRBV5-1 to TRBJ1-2, with D tentatively TRBD1 (5 bases). Deletions cut 4 bases from V and 4 bases from J, with 14 bases between. Germline CDR1 and CDR2: SGHRS and YFSETQ. The CDR3 totals 14 residues. CDR3 region: CASSPREGSYGYTF. Here the CDR3 DNA reads TGCGCCAGCAGCCCTCGGGAGGGGAGCTATGGCTACACCTTC.

This sequence joins TRBV19 and TRBJ2-7; 11 nucleotides agree with TRBD2. The ends lost 6 bases at V and 4 bases at J; junction bases unmatched: 8. This CDR3 has 15 residues. The germline V gene has CDR1 LNHDA and CDR2 SQIVND (reference sequence). For the CDR3, the DNA is TGTGCCAGTAGCCCTACCGGGACTAGCGGATACGAGCAGTACTTC. It is translated as CASSPTGTSGYEQYF.

The gene calls are TRBV4-1 and TRBJ1-6; 7 positions match TRBD1. Germline V gene lookup returns CDR1 MGHRA and CDR2 YSYEKL. The CDR3 covers 16 residues. With 0 bases clipped from V and 7 bases from J, the junction kept 6 bases outside the gene matches. CDR3 protein: CASSQEPGTANSPLHF. The CDR3 DNA reads as TGCGCCAGCAGCCAAGAACCCGGGACAGCAAATTCACCCCTCCACTTT.

The chain recombines TRBV4-2 with TRBJ1-2; 7 bases align to TRBD1. This CDR3 spans 15 amino acids. V shed 3 bases, J shed 4 bases, and the junction held 8 bases outside the gene matches. The germline V gene has CDR1 LGHNA and CDR2 YNFKEQ. The DNA of the CDR3 is TGTGCCAGCAGCCACGAACAGGGGCTCGGCTATGGCTACACCTTC. Translation: CASSHEQGLGYGYTF.

The chain employs TRBV29-1 and TRBJ2-3; D is ambiguous. This CDR3 contains 11 residues. Germline V gene data show CDR1 as SQVTM and CDR2 as ANQGSEA. V dropped 4 bases and J dropped 4 bases, with 6 bases sitting between them. CDR3 amino acids: CSVGGADTQYF. The CDR3 DNA is TGCAGCGTTGGCGGCGCAGATACGCAGTATTTT.

The chain recombines TRBV2 with TRBJ2-1; 10 positions match TRBD2. From germline, CDR1 is SNHLY and CDR2 FYNNEI. The CDR3 contains 14 residues. Trimming cost V 4 bases and J 6 bases; bases outside gene matches: 3. The CDR3 region is CASSAERGGNEQFF. The CDR3 DNA reads TGTGCCAGCAGTGCAGAGCGGGGGGGCAATGAGCAGTTCTTC. The full variable domain, completed using reference TRBV2 and TRBJ2-1, is EPEVTQTPSHQVTQMGQEVILRCVPISNHLYFYWYRQILGQKVEFLVSFYNNEISEKSEIFDDQFSVERPDGSNFTLKIRSTKLEDSAMYFCASSAERGGNEQFFGPGTRLTVL.

J is TRBJ1-5 and V is TRBV28, with 7 bases identical to TRBD1. CDR1 MDHEN and CDR2 SYDVKM come from the germline V gene. The J segment lost 0 bases and the V segment lost 3 bases, leaving 5 bases of the junction unmatched. The CDR3 runs 16 residues. Here the CDR3 reads CASSFLGTASNQPQHF. DNA for the CDR3: TGTGCCAGCAGTTTTTTGGGGACAGCTAGCAATCAGCCCCAGCATTTT.